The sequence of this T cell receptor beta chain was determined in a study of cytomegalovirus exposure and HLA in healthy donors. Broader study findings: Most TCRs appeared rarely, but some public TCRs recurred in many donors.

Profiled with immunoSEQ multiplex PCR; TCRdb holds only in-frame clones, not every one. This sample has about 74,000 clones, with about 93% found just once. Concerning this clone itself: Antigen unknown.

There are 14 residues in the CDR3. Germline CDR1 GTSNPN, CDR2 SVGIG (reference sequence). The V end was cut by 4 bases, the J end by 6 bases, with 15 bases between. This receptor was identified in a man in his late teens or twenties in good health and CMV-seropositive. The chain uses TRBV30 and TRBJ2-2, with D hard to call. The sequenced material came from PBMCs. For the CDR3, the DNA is TGTGCCTGGAAAAGAGGCCCGGGTGCCGGGGAGCTGTTTTTT. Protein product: CAWKRGPGAGELFF.